This passage covers 26 T cell receptor beta chains from one sample sequenced in a study of T cells in Graves' hyperthyroidism and ophthalmopathy. RNA transcripts gave rise to amplified TCR beta CDR3 regions. Carried out on the TCR CDR3, a first-round RT-PCR used the HTBI primer set. TCRdb re-called the multiplex PCR reads with MiXCR, one entry per CDR3 protein. The table shows about 640,000 distinct CDR3 sequences, with about a fifth occurring only once. Sequenced input: blood. The receptors were sampled from a young man with Graves' ophthalmopathy.

In its sample, this clonotype was seen many times. The genes are TRBV20-1 and TRBJ2-1; 7 bases align to TRBD1. The CDR3 is 14 amino acids. Germline loops: CDR1 DFQATT, CDR2 SNEGSKA (reference sequence). The V gene end was trimmed by 5 bases and the J gene end by 3 bases; junction bases not matched to a gene: 7. The CDR3 nucleotides are TGCAGTGCTTACCCCCGGGACAGCTACAATGAGCAGTTCTTC. Its protein product is CSAYPRDSYNEQFF.

For this clonotype: Compared with germline, one end of the junction differs, possibly owing to a read error. The chain carries TRBV11-2 and TRBJ2-2, with a possible D match to TRBD2 (5 bases). The CDR3 runs to 17 residues. Per the germline V gene, CDR1 is SGHAT and CDR2 is FQNNGV. The CDR3 DNA is TGTGCCAGCAGCTTAGTTGGGCTGACACTGAACACCGGGGAGCTGGTTTTT. Translated, it gives CASSLVGLTLNTGELVF.

This clonotype has a handful of counts. The chain employs TRBV10-3 and TRBJ2-3; D is unresolved. The CDR3 contains 15 residues. V was shortened by 0 bases and J by 4 bases, with 11 bases between the two germline ends. Germline CDR1 reads ENHRY; CDR2 reads SYGVKD. The CDR3: CAISESSPRADTQYF. The CDR3 coding sequence is TGTGCCATCAGTGAGTCGAGCCCCAGAGCAGATACGCAGTATTTT.

This chain uses TRBV20-1 with TRBJ2-3, with 12 positions matching TRBD1. The CDR3 has 14 amino acids. CDR1 is DFQATT and CDR2 is SNEGSKA in the germline V gene (reference sequence). J lost 7 bases, V lost 8 bases, and 10 bases had no gene match. The CDR3 DNA reads TGCAGTTTACCAGGGACAGGGGGCGTATATACGCAGTATTTT. This encodes CSLPGTGGVYTQYF.

The V call is TRBV15, the J call TRBJ2-1; D not certain. CDR1 and CDR2 (germline): LNHNV, YYDKDF (reference sequence). The CDR3 is 14 residues long. V was shortened by 0 bases and J by 5 bases, with 8 bases between the two germline ends. In DNA, the CDR3 is TGTGCCACCAGCAGAGATTTGGGGAACAATGAGCAGTTCTTC. This sequence encodes CATSRDLGNNEQFF.

The chain links TRBV5-1 to TRBJ1-2; no reliable D call. CDR1 is SGHRS and CDR2 is YFSETQ in the germline V gene. Trimming took off 0 bases at V and 6 bases at J, with 9 bases between the two ends. The CDR3 length is 13 residues. CDR3 sequence (DNA): TGCGCCAGCAGCTTGGAGGCAAGGGATGGCTACACCTTC. It specifies CASSLEARDGYTF.

The chain carries TRBV7-9 and TRBJ2-1; 7 bases are a match to TRBD2. Germline lookup yields CDR1 SEHNR and CDR2 FQNEAQ (reference sequence). The CDR3 is 14 amino acids. The trim removed 4 bases at V and 7 bases at J, leaving 7 bases unmatched. The CDR3 bases are TGTGCCAGCAGCTCCACGGGAGGTCGAAATGAGCAGTTCTTC. Protein sequence: CASSSTGGRNEQFF.

The V gene is TRBV19, the J gene TRBJ1-1; no clear D gene. The CDR3 spans 16 residues. Trimming shortened V by 1 base and J by 1 base, and 13 bases separated the two germline ends. Per germline, CDR1 LNHDA and CDR2 SQIVND (reference sequence). The CDR3 region has the DNA TGTGCCAGTAGTATAGGTTTCGTGGGAAGGAACACTGAAGCTTTCTTT. It specifies CASSIGFVGRNTEAFF.

The chain is built from TRBV12-3 or TRBV12-4 and TRBJ1-5; D gene ambiguous. The CDR3 is made up of 12 amino acids. Trimming removed 5 bases from V and 9 bases from J, with 11 bases in between. CDR3 bases: TGTGCCAGCAGTCCGGGCCCGCCGCCCCAGCATTTT. It yields the protein CASSPGPPPQHF.

This clonotype came up many times. The rearrangement joins TRBV6-1 to TRBJ1-1, with D tentatively TRBD1 (6 bases). CDR3 length equals 14 residues. Trimming shortened V by 4 bases and J by 4 bases, and 13 bases separated the two germline ends. The V gene's germline CDR1 is MNHNS and CDR2 SASEGT. As DNA, the CDR3 is TGTGCCAGCAGTGCGACAGGAAGGCTCACTGAAGCTTTCTTT. This gives the protein CASSATGRLTEAFF.

The V gene is TRBV24-1, the J gene TRBJ2-1, with 10 bases lining up with TRBD2. Trimming cost V 4 bases and J 8 bases; bases outside gene matches: 7. In germline, CDR1 is KGHDR, CDR2 SFDVKD. This CDR3 is 15 amino acids long. CDR3 nucleotides: TGTGCCACCAGTGACAACAGCGGGAGGGCCCATGAGCAGTTCTTC. Protein: CATSDNSGRAHEQFF.

This clonotype was seen only a few times. For the CDR3, the DNA is TGTGCCACCAGTGATGGTGGTAGCGGGAGAGGTGAGACCCAGTACTTC. Amino acid sequence: CATSDGGSGRGETQYF. V gene TRBV24-1 combines with J gene TRBJ2-5; 9 nucleotides line up with TRBD2. There are 16 residues in the CDR3. V gave up 3 bases and J gave up 5 bases; unmatched junction bases: 9. Germline V CDR1 and CDR2: KGHDR, SFDVKD.

This clonotype has at least ten counts. This chain links TRBV28 with TRBJ2-5; possible D gene TRBD2, 6 bases. CDR1 is MDHEN and CDR2 is SYDVKM in the germline V gene. This CDR3 spans 16 amino acids. Trimming shortened V by 5 bases and J by 4 bases, and 20 bases separated the two germline ends. CDR3 sequence (DNA): TGTGCCAGCAGTACCCGCCTTAGCGGCGACGGAGAGACCCAGTACTTC. Translation gives CASSTRLSGDGETQYF.

V usage is TRBV5-8 and J usage is TRBJ2-7; D gene ambiguous. Trimming took 2 bases from V and 4 from J, leaving 10 bases between them. The germline CDR1 and CDR2 sequences are SGHTS and YDEGEE. The CDR3 consists of 13 residues. The CDR3 DNA follows: TGTGCCAGCAGCTTTCTAATGGAGTACGAGCAGTACTTC. This codes for CASSFLMEYEQYF.

There are a few counts of this clonotype. The CDR3 bases are TGTGCCAGCAGTACCCGACAGGGGGTGAGGCCCCAGCATTTT. Protein: CASSTRQGVRPQHF. The gene calls are TRBV28 and TRBJ1-5, with 9 bases lining up with TRBD1. Germline assignment: CDR1 MDHEN and CDR2 SYDVKM. The CDR3 is made up of 14 amino acids. Unmatched junction bases numbered 8, after V lost 5 bases and J lost 9 bases.

The chain couples TRBV10-3 to TRBJ2-3, with TRBD2 identical over 9 bases. With V trimmed by 4 bases and J by 4 bases, 15 bases remained unmatched. Germline V lookup: CDR1 ENHRY, CDR2 SYGVKD. The CDR3 spans 18 residues. The CDR3 DNA reads as TGTGCCATCAGTGCCAATCCTCGAGTAGCGGGAGCGGCAGATACGCAGTATTTT. Its protein product is CAISANPRVAGAADTQYF.

This clonotype was seen only a few times. This sequence joins TRBV2 and TRBJ2-6; 7 bases align to TRBD1. This CDR3 comprises 17 residues. V trimming: 5 bases; J trimming: 2 bases; junction bases outside the gene matches: 9. Germline V gives CDR1 SNHLY, CDR2 FYNNEI. CDR3 protein: CASSLQGVSPGANVLTF. As DNA, the CDR3 is TGTGCCAGCAGTTTGCAGGGGGTTTCTCCTGGGGCCAACGTCCTGACTTTC. Drawing the rest from reference TRBV2 and TRBJ2-6, the complete variable domain is EPEVTQTPSHQVTQMGQEVILRCVPISNHLYFYWYRQILGQKVEFLVSFYNNEISEKSEIFDDQFSVERPDGSNFTLKIRSTKLEDSAMYFCASSLQGVSPGANVLTFGAGSRLTVL.

This clonotype was seen a handful of times. The chain couples TRBV11-2 to TRBJ2-7; D is undetermined. V was cut by 3 bases and J by 3 bases, with 9 bases left in between. Germline CDR1 and CDR2: SGHAT and FQNNGV. The CDR3 is made up of 13 amino acids. This CDR3 is CASSFNAFYEQYF. The CDR3 DNA is TGTGCCAGCAGCTTTAACGCCTTCTACGAGCAGTACTTC.

This clonotype was seen repeatedly, ten times or more. The J gene is TRBJ2-1, the V gene TRBV7-3; D remains unclear. The germline V gene has CDR1 SGHTA and CDR2 FQGTGA. V was cut by 2 bases and J by 8 bases, with 10 bases left in between. The CDR3 totals 13 residues. The CDR3 loop is CASSLFGVHEQFF. The CDR3 DNA follows: TGTGCCAGCAGCTTATTTGGGGTCCATGAGCAGTTCTTC.

At least ten counts were recorded for this clonotype. The chain carries TRBV28 and TRBJ2-3; TRBD2 agrees at 13 bases. The trim removed 5 bases at V and 4 bases at J, leaving 6 bases unmatched. This CDR3 has 16 amino acids. Germline V gives CDR1 MDHEN, CDR2 SYDVKM. As DNA, the CDR3 is TGTGCCAGCAGTCGGACTAGCGGGAGTTGGCCAGATACGCAGTATTTT. Translating gives CASSRTSGSWPDTQYF. Full variable domain (outside the CDR3, taken from reference TRBV28 and TRBJ2-3): DVKVTQSSRYLVKRTGEKVFLECVQDMDHENMFWYRQDPGLGLRLIYFSYDVKMKEKGDIPEGYSVSREKKERFSLILESASTNQTSMYLCASSRTSGSWPDTQYFGPGTRLTVL.

This clonotype was counted a few times. The CDR3 nucleotides read TGCGCCAGCAGCCAAGATTTAAGCGAAAAAAGCTACAATGAGCAGTTCTTC. Its translation: CASSQDLSEKSYNEQFF. The rearrangement joins TRBV4-3 to TRBJ2-1; unclear D gene. Germline V gives CDR1 LGHNA, CDR2 YSLEER. This CDR3 has 17 amino acids. V lost 0 bases and J 3 bases, leaving 15 bases between the germline ends.

Many counts were recorded for this clonotype. The rearrangement joins TRBV18 to TRBJ2-1; D may be TRBD2 (6 bases). The germline V gene has CDR1 KGHSH and CDR2 LQKENI. Trimming took off 3 bases at V and 7 bases at J, with 10 bases between the two ends. The CDR3 contains 13 residues. The CDR3 DNA sequence: TGTGCCAGCTCACCGCTAGCGATAAATGAGCAGTTCTTC. It translates to CASSPLAINEQFF. Together with reference TRBV18 and TRBJ2-1, the CDR3 gives the full variable domain: NAGVMQNPRHLVRRRGQEARLRCSPMKGHSHVYWYRQLPEEGLKFMVYLQKENIIDESGMPKERFSAEFPKEGPSILRIQQVVRGDSAAYFCASSPLAINEQFFGPGTRLTVL.

This chain links TRBV27 with TRBJ1-6; TRBD1 agrees at 8 bases. The length of the CDR3 is 15 residues. Trimming removed 3 bases from V and 7 bases from J; junction bases left unmatched: 5. CDR1 is MNHEY and CDR2 is SMNVEV in the germline V gene (reference sequence). As DNA, the CDR3 is TGTGCCAGCAGTTTCGGGGACAGGAACAATTCACCCCTCCACTTT. It translates to CASSFGDRNNSPLHF.

This chain uses TRBV2 with TRBJ1-6, with D tentatively TRBD1 (5 bases). Germline V gene sequence: CDR1 SNHLY, CDR2 FYNNEI. There are 16 residues in the CDR3. The V end lost 0 bases, the J end lost 5 bases, and 11 bases lay between the germline ends. CDR3 region: CASSEAQGRNNSPLHF. The CDR3 bases are TGTGCCAGCAGTGAAGCGCAGGGTCGGAATAATTCACCCCTCCACTTT.

This clonotype was observed at least ten times. The chain carries TRBV28 and TRBJ2-1, with 10 bases aligning to TRBD2. The CDR3 extends over 16 amino acids. V lost 6 bases to trimming and J lost 2 bases; unmatched junction nucleotides: 7. Germline values: CDR1 MDHEN, CDR2 SYDVKM. The CDR3 spells CASSKTGTSAYNEQFF. Here the CDR3 DNA reads TGTGCCAGCAGCAAGACAGGGACTAGCGCCTACAATGAGCAGTTCTTC. Variable domain in full (rest from reference TRBV28 and TRBJ2-1): DVKVTQSSRYLVKRTGEKVFLECVQDMDHENMFWYRQDPGLGLRLIYFSYDVKMKEKGDIPEGYSVSREKKERFSLILESASTNQTSMYLCASSKTGTSAYNEQFFGPGTRLTVL.

This chain links TRBV5-5 with TRBJ1-1; no firm D call. The CDR3 is made up of 12 amino acids. CDR1 SGHKS and CDR2 YYEKEE come from the germline V gene (reference sequence). Between the trimmed V and J ends, which lost 5 bases and 1 base, there was a span of 6 bases. The CDR3 DNA reads TGTGCCAGCAGATGTGGGAACACTGAAGCTTTCTTT. It yields the protein CASRCGNTEAFF.